This T cell receptor beta chain was recorded in a study of CD8+CD57+ T cells in acquired aplastic anemia (dated by TCRdb to between 2017 and 2018). For the study in its entirety: On average, sorted CD4+ and CD8+ cells yielded around 3.1 ug of extracted DNA, with a range of about 0.19 to 30 ug. For healthy donor samples, the average read count was about 9.9 million for CD4+ cells and roughly 12 million for CD8+ cells. Beyond this particular receptor, the publication reports: Although roughly 29 CD8+ CDR3 sequences were shared by patients and controls, these sequences appeared highly expressed in patients and within the immunodominant clones of patients. Between patients and healthy controls, no significant difference in CD8+ Simpson's diversity was found (P=0.060).

As regards this clonotype: The target of this receptor is not known. No clone much larger than this one lies a single base away; base qualities are absent.

TCR repertoires of sorted CD4+ and CD8+ blood T cells from severe aplastic anemia patients and healthy subjects were deep-sequenced in the study. Ficoll-Paque density gradient centrifugation was used to isolate peripheral blood mononuclear cells. Before DNA extraction, CD4+ and CD8+ T cells were sorted by FACS or by magnetic beads. Trimming takes 8 bases from V and 8 bases from J, and the germline ends sit 7 bases apart. From the germline V gene (reference sequence), CDR1 is DFQATT and CDR2 is SNEGSKA. The CDR3 measures 9 amino acids from cysteine to phenylalanine. Only the CDR3 DNA stays, 27 bases, in frame from base 1. Genomic DNA served as template for TCR beta VDJ combination and CDR3 sequence profiling. TCR repertoire sequencing was run on an Illumina HiSeq 2000. Regarding the original processing steps: TRBV/TRBJ rearrangement plots, CDR3 size and DJ length profiles, and Simpson's diversity index were used to assess repertoires. The most abundant DNA sequence in the deep sequencing data was defined as the immunodominant clone. CDR3 amino acid sequences were screened for sharing across subjects and were compared with published repertoires and the VDJdb database. Using fastp trimming at Q25 and MiXCR clonotype assembly, TCRdb reanalyzed the public sequencing data and kept in-frame beta chains. Each record represents a unique CDR3 protein, reported with the most common genes and DNA among its rows. TCRdb's processing, not the authors', yielded these V and J calls. In all, the sample holds some 210,000 distinct CDR3 sequences, and over 60% of those were seen once. The ten largest account for about 31% of the sample.

The sequence joins TRBV20-1 to TRBJ2-1, and the D gene may be TRBD1, 6 bases matching. The source material was sorted CD4+, CD8+, or CD8+CD57+ T cells (not recorded which) from PBMCs. The source is a human donor in good health. The sequenced DNA is TGCAGTCGACAGGATGAGCAGTTCTTC. Its amino acids are CSRQDEQFF.